The sequence of this T cell receptor (beta chain) was determined in a study of molecular identifiers for immune sequencing clone quantification. Sorting selected naive CD8 T cells with a CD8+CD4-CCR7+CD45RA+ phenotype. In its sample, this clonotype was seen a few times. Its antigen is as yet unknown. Bulk TCR libraries used previously described methods and listed TCR primers. Via MiXCR, TCRdb re-called the PCR reads, giving one row per CDR3 protein. The profile shows approximately 550,000 distinct CDR3 sequences, approximately 25% of them singletons. From germline, CDR1 is SGHDT and CDR2 YYEEEE. Deletions cut 5 bases from V and 5 bases from J, with 14 bases between. The CDR3 covers 13 residues. Study-wide findings and caveats: Effector cells had over 98% of their molecules in clones above 20 RNA copies, while naive cells had under 1%.

The chain couples TRBV5-6 to TRBJ2-7, with D perhaps given as TRBD1 or TRBD2 (7 bases each). Material for sequencing was naive CD8+ T cells from blood, with Jurkat cell RNA spiked in. Specified subset: FACS-sorted CD8+CD4-CCR7+CD45RA+ naive T cells. The TCR comes from a human donor in good health. Some libraries in this study had Jurkat cell RNA spiked in. CDR3 sequence: CASSTTGRDEQYF. CDR3 nucleotide sequence: TGTGCCAGCAGTACGACAGGGAGGGACGAGCAGTACTTC.